This passage covers 21 T cell receptor beta chains from one sample sequenced in a study of early T cells in non-severe SARS-CoV-2 infection. TCRdb passed the 5' RACE reads through MiXCR, listing each CDR3 protein once. The sample holds approximately 71,000 distinct CDR3 sequences, about an eighth seen once. Source material: whole blood. The receptors originated from an adult who was a healthcare worker with PCR-confirmed SARS-CoV-2 infection or an uninfected control (not recorded which).

The chain combines TRBV2 with TRBJ2-2; a weak D match, TRBD1 (6 bases). The CDR3 has 13 residues. Trimming removed 10 bases at V and 8 bases at J, with 17 bases between. In germline, CDR1 is SNHLY, CDR2 FYNNEI. CDR3 DNA sequence: TGTGCCACTATCCGAACAGGGCTGGGGGAGCTGTTTTTT. Its protein product is CATIRTGLGELFF. The entire variable domain, with the rest obtained from reference TRBV2 and TRBJ2-2, is as follows: EPEVTQTPSHQVTQMGQEVILRCVPISNHLYFYWYRQILGQKVEFLVSFYNNEISEKSEIFDDQFSVERPDGSNFTLKIRSTKLEDSAMYFCATIRTGLGELFFGEGSRLTVL.

This clonotype appeared many times. Here the CDR3 reads CASSNLGQPQHF. For the CDR3, the DNA is TGTGCCAGTAGTAATCTTGGTCAGCCCCAGCATTTT. The chain uses TRBV19 and TRBJ1-5; D gene unclear. V lost 4 bases and J lost 6, with 7 bases in between. The CDR3 has 12 residues. CDR1 and CDR2 (germline): LNHDA, SQIVND (reference sequence).

This clonotype has only a few counts. This rearrangement joins TRBV2 to TRBJ2-7; D not resolved. The V end was cut by 10 bases, the J end by 6 bases, with 19 bases between. This CDR3 region has 13 residues. Germline values: CDR1 SNHLY, CDR2 FYNNEI. The CDR3 sequence: CATARPPLGEQYF. CDR3 bases: TGTGCCACCGCAAGGCCCCCGTTAGGCGAGCAGTACTTC.

The rearrangement links TRBV7-9 to TRBJ2-3; D gene unclear. CDR1 and CDR2 from the germline V gene are SEHNR and FQNEAQ (reference sequence). CDR3 length: 13 amino acids. V lost 3 bases, J lost 1 base, and 5 bases lay in between. CDR3 sequence (DNA): TGTGCCAGCAGCTTTAGGCGCACAGATACGCAGTATTTT. Residues: CASSFRRTDTQYF.

This clonotype appeared a few times. The CDR3 nucleotides read TGTGCCAGCAGGCGGAACAGCCAGGGGCAGTTCTTC. It codes for CASRRNSQGQFF. The rearrangement joins TRBV12-3 or TRBV12-4 to TRBJ2-1, with D tentatively TRBD1 (5 bases). CDR3 length equals 12 residues. Trimming took off 6 bases at V and 12 bases at J, with 15 bases between the two ends.

This chain links TRBV2 with TRBJ2-7, with 11 bases matching TRBD2. This CDR3 region has 16 residues. Germline lookup yields CDR1 SNHLY and CDR2 FYNNEI. V was clipped by 4 bases and J by 2 bases; unmatched bases: 7. The CDR3 is CASSVEMGLAAYEQYF. CDR3 nucleotide sequence: TGTGCCAGCAGTGTTGAGATGGGACTAGCGGCCTACGAGCAGTACTTC.

This clonotype was detected a few times. The genes are TRBV28 and TRBJ1-5; no clear D gene. The V gene's germline CDR1 is MDHEN and CDR2 SYDVKM. The CDR3 is 16 residues long. The germline V and J ends were trimmed by 3 bases and 2 bases, with 14 bases remaining between them. This CDR3 is CASSFPRTGGNQPQHF. The DNA for the CDR3 is TGTGCCAGCAGTTTCCCCCGAACGGGCGGCAATCAGCCCCAGCATTTT.

The rearrangement joins TRBV7-3 to TRBJ2-7, with a weak D call TRBD2 (7 bases). V shed 1 base and J shed 0 bases, with 13 bases lying between them. CDR1 is SGHTA, CDR2 FQGTGA, per germline. This CDR3 has 16 amino acids. CDR3 region: CASSLRGGASSYEQYF. CDR3 sequence (DNA): TGTGCCAGCAGCTTAAGAGGGGGGGCCAGCTCCTACGAGCAGTACTTC.

Only a few counts were recorded for this clonotype. The CDR3 here is CASSQTGGENIQYF. In DNA, the CDR3 is TGTGCCAGCAGCCAAACTGGGGGGGAAAACATTCAGTACTTC. This chain connects TRBV4-2 to TRBJ2-4, with 7 bases that match TRBD2. This CDR3 has 14 residues. The V gene end was trimmed by 2 bases and the J gene end by 5 bases; junction bases not matched to a gene: 3. From germline, CDR1 is LGHNA and CDR2 YNFKEQ.

In this sample, this clonotype turned up many times. V usage is TRBV2 and J usage is TRBJ2-3, with D tentatively TRBD2 (6 bases). The CDR3 contains 16 residues. Germline-derived CDR1 and CDR2 are SNHLY and FYNNEI. V was cut by 4 bases and J by 2 bases, with 16 bases left in between. Written as DNA, the CDR3 is TGTGCCAGCAGTGCTACCGGAGGGGTTTCCACAGATACGCAGTATTTT. This encodes CASSATGGVSTDTQYF.

This clonotype showed up just a few times. This chain connects TRBV12-3 or TRBV12-4 to TRBJ1-1; 7 nucleotides align to TRBD1. The CDR3 loop spans 13 amino acids. J was trimmed by 4 bases and V by 7 bases; bases with no gene match: 6. The CDR3 reads CASKKGARTEAFF. DNA for the CDR3: TGTGCCAGCAAAAAGGGGGCGCGCACTGAAGCTTTCTTT.

This clonotype was picked up many times. The chain uses TRBV28 and TRBJ1-2; D gene ambiguous. Trimming pared 8 bases from V and 0 bases from J, leaving 10 bases between. CDR3 size: 13 residues. Germline CDR1 is MDHEN and CDR2 is SYDVKM. Written as DNA, the CDR3 is TGTGCCAGCGAGGCCTATCCTAACTATGGCTACACCTTC. Protein product: CASEAYPNYGYTF.

This clonotype was seen more than once but under ten times. The rearrangement uses TRBV2 and TRBJ1-2, with D possibly matching TRBD1 (5 bases). Germline CDR1 and CDR2: SNHLY and FYNNEI. V lost 6 bases, J lost 5 bases, and 16 bases lay in between. The CDR3 spans 14 residues. The CDR3 here is CASRVDSGGYGYTF. DNA for the CDR3: TGTGCCAGCAGAGTGGACTCGGGGGGATATGGCTACACCTTC.

The genes are TRBV5-1 and TRBJ2-6; 9 bases match TRBD1. Germline CDR1 is SGHRS and CDR2 is YFSETQ. Germline trimming cut 5 bases from V and 2 bases from J; bases unmatched to any gene: 11. This CDR3 comprises 18 residues. DNA for the CDR3: TGCGCCAGCAGACACCATCCGGGACAGGGCGCTGGGGCCAACGTCCTGACTTTC. Amino acid sequence: CASRHHPGQGAGANVLTF.

The J gene is TRBJ2-5, the V gene TRBV3-1, with a tentative D call TRBD2 (6 bases). CDR1 and CDR2 from the germline V gene are LGHDT and YNNKEL (reference sequence). The V and J ends lost 7 bases and 0 bases respectively, with 12 bases between them. The CDR3 contains 14 residues. The CDR3 bases are TGTGCCAGCACCCCAACGGGGGACCAAGAGACCCAGTACTTC. Its translation is CASTPTGDQETQYF.

This clonotype was seen many times. The chain couples TRBV20-1 to TRBJ2-3; D remains unclear. Germline values: CDR1 DFQATT, CDR2 SNEGSKA (reference sequence). This CDR3 contains 10 residues. V lost 3 bases and J lost 5, with 3 bases in between. In DNA form, the CDR3 reads TGCAGTGCTAGTGTAGATACGCAGTATTTT. It is translated as CSASVDTQYF.

Only a few counts were recorded for this clonotype. V and J are TRBV28 and TRBJ2-1; 9 nucleotides agree with TRBD1. J gave up 8 bases and V 8 bases, and 7 bases lay outside the gene matches. The CDR3 length is 13 residues. The germline V gene encodes CDR1 MDHEN and CDR2 SYDVKM. In DNA, the CDR3 is TGTGCCAGCGGTGGACAGGGGCGCGATGAGCAGTTCTTC. It encodes CASGGQGRDEQFF.

The chain couples TRBV11-2 to TRBJ2-3, with D perhaps TRBD2 (5 bases). The V end lost 5 bases, the J end lost 4 bases, and 10 bases lay between the germline ends. The CDR3 is made up of 13 amino acids. From germline, CDR1 is SGHAT and CDR2 FQNNGV. The CDR3 loop reads CASSADFPDTQYF. The CDR3, as DNA: TGTGCCAGCAGCGCGGACTTCCCAGATACGCAGTATTTT.

As to this clonotype: No conserved phenylalanine or tryptophan is present at the end of the CDR3, so a read error is the likely explanation. The V call is TRBV5-1, the J call TRBJ2-5; no reliable D call. V lost 4 bases and J lost 2, with 3 bases in between. This CDR3 spans 11 amino acids. Germline V CDR1 and CDR2: SGHRS, YFSETQ. The CDR3 region is CASSLQETQYS. The CDR3 coding sequence is TGCGCCAGCAGCCTTCAAGAGACCCAGTACTCC.

This clonotype was detected only a few times. The chain employs TRBV3-1 and TRBJ2-4; no definite D call. The germline gives CDR1 LGHDT, CDR2 YNNKEL (reference sequence). The CDR3 has 13 amino acids. Trimming removed 8 bases from V and 1 base from J, with 9 bases in between. The DNA of the CDR3 is TGTGCCAGCGGTCCTCTCGCCAAAAACATTCAGTACTTC. Its protein product is CASGPLAKNIQYF.

Ten or more counts support this clonotype. The chain recombines TRBV28 with TRBJ2-3; no clear D. The length of the CDR3 is 13 residues. Germline values: CDR1 MDHEN, CDR2 SYDVKM. Between the trimmed V and J ends, which lost 3 bases and 4 bases, there was a span of 8 bases. CDR3 nucleotide sequence: TGTGCCAGCAGTTTGGGTGGGGCAGATACGCAGTATTTT. Amino acids: CASSLGGADTQYF.